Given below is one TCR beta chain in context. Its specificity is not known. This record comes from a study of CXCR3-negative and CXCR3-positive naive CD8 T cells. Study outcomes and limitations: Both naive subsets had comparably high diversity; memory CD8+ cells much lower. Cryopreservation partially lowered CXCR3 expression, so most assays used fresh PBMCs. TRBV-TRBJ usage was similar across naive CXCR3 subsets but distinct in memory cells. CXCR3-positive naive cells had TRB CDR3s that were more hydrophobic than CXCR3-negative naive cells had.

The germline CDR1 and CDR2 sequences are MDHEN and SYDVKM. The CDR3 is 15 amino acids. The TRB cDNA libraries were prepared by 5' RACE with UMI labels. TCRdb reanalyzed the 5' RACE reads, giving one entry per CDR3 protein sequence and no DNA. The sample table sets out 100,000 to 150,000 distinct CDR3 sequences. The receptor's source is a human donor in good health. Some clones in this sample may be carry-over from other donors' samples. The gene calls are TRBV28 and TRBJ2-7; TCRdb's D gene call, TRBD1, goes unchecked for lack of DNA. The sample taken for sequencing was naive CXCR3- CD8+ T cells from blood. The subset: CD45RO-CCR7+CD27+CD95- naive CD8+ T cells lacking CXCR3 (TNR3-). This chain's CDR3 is CASSFPATGSYEQYF.